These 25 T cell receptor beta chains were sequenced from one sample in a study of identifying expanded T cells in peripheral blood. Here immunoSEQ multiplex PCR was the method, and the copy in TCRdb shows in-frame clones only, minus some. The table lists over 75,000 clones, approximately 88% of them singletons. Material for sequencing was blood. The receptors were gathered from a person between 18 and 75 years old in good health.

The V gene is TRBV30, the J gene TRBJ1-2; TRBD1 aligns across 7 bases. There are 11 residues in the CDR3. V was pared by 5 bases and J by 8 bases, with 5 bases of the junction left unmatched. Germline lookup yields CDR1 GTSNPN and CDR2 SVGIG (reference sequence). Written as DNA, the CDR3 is TGTGCCTGGGACAGGGACGTCGGCTACACCTTC. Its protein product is CAWDRDVGYTF.

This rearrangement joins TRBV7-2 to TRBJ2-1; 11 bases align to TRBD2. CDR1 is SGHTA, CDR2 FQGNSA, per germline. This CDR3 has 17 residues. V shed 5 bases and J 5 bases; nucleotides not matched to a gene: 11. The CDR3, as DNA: TGTGCCAGCAGCGCACAATCCGGGACTAGCGGTAACAATGAGCAGTTCTTC. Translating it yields CASSAQSGTSGNNEQFF.

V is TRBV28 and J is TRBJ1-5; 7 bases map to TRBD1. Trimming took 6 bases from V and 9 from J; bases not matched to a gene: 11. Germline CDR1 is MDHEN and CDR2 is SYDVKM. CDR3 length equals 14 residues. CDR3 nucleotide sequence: TGTGCCAGCAGCCCCGACAGGGAGGTCGGGCCCCAGCATTTT. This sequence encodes CASSPDREVGPQHF. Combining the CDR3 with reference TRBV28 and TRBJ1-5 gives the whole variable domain DVKVTQSSRYLVKRTGEKVFLECVQDMDHENMFWYRQDPGLGLRLIYFSYDVKMKEKGDIPEGYSVSREKKERFSLILESASTNQTSMYLCASSPDREVGPQHFGDGTRLSIL.

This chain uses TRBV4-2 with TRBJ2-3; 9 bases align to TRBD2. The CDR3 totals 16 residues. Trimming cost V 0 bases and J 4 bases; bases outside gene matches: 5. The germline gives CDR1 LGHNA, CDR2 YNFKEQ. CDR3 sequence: CASSQDGASGADTQYF. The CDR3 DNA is TGTGCCAGCAGCCAAGACGGGGCTAGCGGGGCAGATACGCAGTATTTT.

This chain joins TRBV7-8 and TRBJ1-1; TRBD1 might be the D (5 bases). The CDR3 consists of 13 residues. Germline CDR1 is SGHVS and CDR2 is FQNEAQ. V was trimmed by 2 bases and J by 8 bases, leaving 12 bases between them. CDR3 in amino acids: CASSLKDITEAFF. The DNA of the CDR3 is TGTGCCAGCAGCTTAAAGGACATTACCGAAGCTTTCTTT.

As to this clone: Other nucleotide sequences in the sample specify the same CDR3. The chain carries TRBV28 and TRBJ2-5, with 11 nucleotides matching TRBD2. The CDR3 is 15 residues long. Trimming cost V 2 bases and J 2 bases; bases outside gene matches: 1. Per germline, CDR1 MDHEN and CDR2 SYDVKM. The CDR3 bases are TGTGCCAGCAGTTTAGGGACTAGCGGTCAAGAGACCCAGTACTTC. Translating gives CASSLGTSGQETQYF.

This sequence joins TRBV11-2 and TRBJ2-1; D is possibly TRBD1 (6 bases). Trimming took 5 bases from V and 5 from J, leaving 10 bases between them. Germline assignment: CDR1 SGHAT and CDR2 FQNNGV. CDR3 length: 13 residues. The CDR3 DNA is TGTGCCAGCAGCCCGAACAGGGACAATGAGCAGTTCTTC. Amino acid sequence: CASSPNRDNEQFF.

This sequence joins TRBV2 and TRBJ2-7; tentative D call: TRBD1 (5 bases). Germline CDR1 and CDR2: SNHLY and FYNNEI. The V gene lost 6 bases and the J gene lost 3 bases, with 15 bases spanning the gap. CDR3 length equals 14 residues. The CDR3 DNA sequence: TGTGCCAGCAGGAAGACAGCTTACTTCTACGAGCAGTACTTC. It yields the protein CASRKTAYFYEQYF.

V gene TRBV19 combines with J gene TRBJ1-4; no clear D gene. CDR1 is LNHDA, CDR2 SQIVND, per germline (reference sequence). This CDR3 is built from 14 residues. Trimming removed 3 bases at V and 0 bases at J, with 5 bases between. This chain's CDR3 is CASSIAATNEKLFF. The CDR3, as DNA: TGTGCCAGTAGTATCGCTGCAACTAATGAAAAACTGTTTTTT.

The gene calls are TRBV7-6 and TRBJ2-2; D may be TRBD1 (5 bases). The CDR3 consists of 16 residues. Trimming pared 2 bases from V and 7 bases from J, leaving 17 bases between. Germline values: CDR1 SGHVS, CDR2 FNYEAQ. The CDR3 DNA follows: TGTGCCAGCAGCTTAATCTCGGACAACACCGGCGGGGAGCTGTTTTTT. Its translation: CASSLISDNTGGELFF.

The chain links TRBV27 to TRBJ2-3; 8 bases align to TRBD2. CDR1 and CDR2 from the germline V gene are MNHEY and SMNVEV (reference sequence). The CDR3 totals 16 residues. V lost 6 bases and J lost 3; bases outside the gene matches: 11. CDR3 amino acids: CASRVRGGRITDTQYF. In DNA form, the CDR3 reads TGTGCCAGCAGGGTCCGCGGCGGGAGGATTACAGATACGCAGTATTTT.

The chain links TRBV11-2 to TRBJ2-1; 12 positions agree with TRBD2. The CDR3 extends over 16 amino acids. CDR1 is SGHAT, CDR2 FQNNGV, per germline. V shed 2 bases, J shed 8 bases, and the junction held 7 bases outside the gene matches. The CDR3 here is CASSLTSSGGVYEQFF. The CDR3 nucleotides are TGTGCCAGCAGCTTAACTTCTAGCGGGGGGGTATATGAGCAGTTCTTC.

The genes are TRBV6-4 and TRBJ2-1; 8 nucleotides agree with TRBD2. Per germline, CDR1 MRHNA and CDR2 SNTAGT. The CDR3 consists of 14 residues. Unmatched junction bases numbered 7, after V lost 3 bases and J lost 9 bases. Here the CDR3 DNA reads TGTGCCAGCAGTGAGGGACTAGAGGGCACTGAGCAGTTCTTC. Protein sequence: CASSEGLEGTEQFF.

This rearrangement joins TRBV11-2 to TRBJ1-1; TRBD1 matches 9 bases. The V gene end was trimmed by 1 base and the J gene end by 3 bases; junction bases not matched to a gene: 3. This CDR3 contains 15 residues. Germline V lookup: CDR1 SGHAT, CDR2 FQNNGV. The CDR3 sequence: CASSLGGQGYTEAFF. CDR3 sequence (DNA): TGTGCCAGCAGCTTAGGTGGACAGGGGTACACTGAAGCTTTCTTT.

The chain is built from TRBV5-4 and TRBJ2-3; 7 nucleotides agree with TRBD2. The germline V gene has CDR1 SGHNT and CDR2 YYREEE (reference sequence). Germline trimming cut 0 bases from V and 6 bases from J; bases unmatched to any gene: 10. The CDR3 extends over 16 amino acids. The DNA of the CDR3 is TGTGCCAGCAGCTTGGTGGGCGGGAGTGGCTCTGATACGCAGTATTTT. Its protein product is CASSLVGGSGSDTQYF.

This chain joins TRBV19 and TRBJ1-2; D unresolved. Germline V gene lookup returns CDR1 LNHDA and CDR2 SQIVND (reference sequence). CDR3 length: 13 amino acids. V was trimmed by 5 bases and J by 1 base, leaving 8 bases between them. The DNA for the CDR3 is TGTGCCAGTAGTGAAGCTATTAACTATGGCTACACCTTC. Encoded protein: CASSEAINYGYTF.

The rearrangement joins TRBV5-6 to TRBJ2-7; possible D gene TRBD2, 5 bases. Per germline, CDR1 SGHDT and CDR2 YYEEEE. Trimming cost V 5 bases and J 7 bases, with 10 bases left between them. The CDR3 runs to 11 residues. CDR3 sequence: CASSLLAEQYF. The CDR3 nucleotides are TGTGCCAGCAGTCTGTTAGCGGAGCAGTACTTC.

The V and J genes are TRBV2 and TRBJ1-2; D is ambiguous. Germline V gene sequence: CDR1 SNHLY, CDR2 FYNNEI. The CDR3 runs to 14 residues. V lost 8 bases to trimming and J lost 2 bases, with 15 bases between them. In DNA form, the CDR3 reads TGTGCCAGCGCCGAGGGCTGGGCAAACTATGGCTACACCTTC. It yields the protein CASAEGWANYGYTF.

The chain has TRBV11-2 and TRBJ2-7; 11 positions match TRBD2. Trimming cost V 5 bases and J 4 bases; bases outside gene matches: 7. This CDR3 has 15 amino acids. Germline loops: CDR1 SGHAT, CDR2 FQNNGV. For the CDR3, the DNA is TGTGCCAGCAGCCATATAGCGGGAGGGGGATACGAGCAGTACTTC. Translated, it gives CASSHIAGGGYEQYF.

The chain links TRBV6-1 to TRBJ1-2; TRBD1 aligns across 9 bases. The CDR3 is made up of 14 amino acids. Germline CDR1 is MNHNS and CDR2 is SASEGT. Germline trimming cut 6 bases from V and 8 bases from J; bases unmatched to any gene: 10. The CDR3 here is CASRGQGHSEGYTF. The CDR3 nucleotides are TGTGCCAGCAGAGGACAGGGGCATTCGGAAGGCTACACCTTC.

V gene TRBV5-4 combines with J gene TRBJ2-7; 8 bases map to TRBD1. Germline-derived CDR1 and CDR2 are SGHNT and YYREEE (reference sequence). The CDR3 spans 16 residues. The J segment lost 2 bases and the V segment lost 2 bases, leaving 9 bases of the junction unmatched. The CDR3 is CASSFTRDRQTYEQYF. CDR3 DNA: TGTGCCAGCAGCTTTACCCGGGACAGGCAGACCTACGAGCAGTACTTC.

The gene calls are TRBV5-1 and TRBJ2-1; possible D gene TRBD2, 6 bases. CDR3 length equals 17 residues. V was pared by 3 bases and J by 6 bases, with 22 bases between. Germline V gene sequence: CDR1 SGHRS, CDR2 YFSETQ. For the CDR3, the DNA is TGCGCCAGCAGCTCGCCCTCGGGAGTCCAAGGTTCCAATGAGCAGTTCTTC. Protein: CASSSPSGVQGSNEQFF.

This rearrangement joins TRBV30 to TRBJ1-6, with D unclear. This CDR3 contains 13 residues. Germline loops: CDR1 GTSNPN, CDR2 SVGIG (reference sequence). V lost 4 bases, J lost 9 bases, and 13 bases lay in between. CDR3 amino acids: CAWKVGPSSPLHF. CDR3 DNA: TGTGCCTGGAAAGTAGGTCCTTCTTCACCCCTCCACTTT.

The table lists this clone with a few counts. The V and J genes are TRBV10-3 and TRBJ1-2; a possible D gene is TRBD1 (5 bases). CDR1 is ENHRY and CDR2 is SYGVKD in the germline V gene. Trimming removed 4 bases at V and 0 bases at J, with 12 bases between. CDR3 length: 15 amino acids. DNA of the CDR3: TGTGCCATCAGTGGGGACCCGACAGCTAACTATGGCTACACCTTC. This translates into CAISGDPTANYGYTF.

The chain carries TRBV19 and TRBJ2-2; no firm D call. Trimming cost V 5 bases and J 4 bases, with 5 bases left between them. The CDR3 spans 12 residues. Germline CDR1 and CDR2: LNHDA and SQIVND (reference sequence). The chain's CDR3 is CASSVSTGELFF. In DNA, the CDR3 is TGTGCCAGTAGTGTAAGCACCGGGGAGCTGTTTTTT. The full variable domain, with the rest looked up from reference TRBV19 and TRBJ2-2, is DGGITQSPKYLFRKEGQNVTLSCEQNLNHDAMYWYRQDPGQGLRLIYYSQIVNDFQKGDIAEGYSVSREKKESFPLTVTSAQKNPTAFYLCASSVSTGELFFGEGSRLTVL.